The rows below give T cell receptor beta chains drawn from one sample of a study of shared clonotypes between healthy human individuals. Data came from immunoSEQ multiplex PCR; TCRdb stores just in-frame clones and leaves some out. Of approximately 640,000 clones in the sample, about three quarters were seen once. Sequenced: memory CD4+ T cells sorted from blood. All receptors derive from a woman in her thirties in good health. The CDR3 runs from the conserved cysteine through the conserved F or W. D genes are given only for firm matches. Size is stated for part of the rows, as once, few or many counts, or as a class when the clone is expanded.

TRBJ2-7,-,-,TRBV27,TGTGCCAGCAGGGGGGGAGTGCCCTACGAGCAGTACTTC,CASRGGVPYEQYF
TRBJ1-2,-,once,TRBV14,TGTGCCAGCAGCCAGGGCCTCGGGTGGGGCTATGGCTACACCTTC,CASSQGLGWGYGYTF
TRBJ2-7,-,few,TRBV7-9,TGTGCCAGCAGCTTCCCCCCGGGGCCCGAGCAGTACTTC,CASSFPPGPEQYF
TRBJ2-3,-,-,TRBV2,TGTGCCAGCACCCGGGACCCCCCGGCAGATACGCAGTATTTT,CASTRDPPADTQYF
TRBJ2-5,TRBD1,-,TRBV10-3,TGTGCCATCAGTAAGACGGGACAGGGTGAGAGAGAGACCCAGTACTTC,CAISKTGQGERETQYF
TRBJ1-4,-,few,TRBV15,TGTGCCACCAGCAGAGATCTTCAGGGGAATGAAAAACTGTTTTTT,CATSRDLQGNEKLFF
TRBJ2-2,-,-,TRBV19,TGTGCCAGTAGTATAGATCGTGGCGGGGAGCTGTTTTTT,CASSIDRGGELFF
TRBJ2-4,-,once,TRBV29-1,TGCAGCGTTGAAGTTGGAGGGCGAAACATTCAGTACTTC,CSVEVGGRNIQYF
TRBJ2-1,-,few,TRBV7-3,TGTGCCAGCAGCTTAATGGGTAATGAGCAGTTCTTC,CASSLMGNEQFF
TRBJ2-1,-,few,TRBV5-1,TGCGCCAGCAGCTTGGACAGGGTAGGGTACAATGAGCAGTTCTTC,CASSLDRVGYNEQFF
TRBJ2-5,-,-,TRBV27,TGTGCCAGCAGTTTATCGTGGGTGTACCAAGAGACCCAGTACTTC,CASSLSWVYQETQYF
TRBJ2-3,TRBD2,-,TRBV19,TGTGCCAGTAGTCGACTAGCGGTCGTCACAGATACGCAGTATTTT,CASSRLAVVTDTQYF
TRBJ1-1,-,-,TRBV28,TGTGCCAGCAGTCCGACGGGGGTAGGCCAGAACACTGAAGCTTTCTTT,CASSPTGVGQNTEAFF
TRBJ1-1,-,-,TRBV5-1,TGCGCCAGCAGCTTGGCCAGGGGTGTCGCTGAAGCTTTCTTT,CASSLARGVAEAFF
TRBJ2-3,-,few,TRBV19,TGTGCCAGTAGTATGACCACAGATACGCAGTATTTT,CASSMTTDTQYF
TRBJ2-3,-,-,TRBV28,TGTGCCAGCAGTAGGGTCTCGAGGACAGATACGCAGTATTTT,CASSRVSRTDTQYF
TRBJ1-5,-,-,TRBV29-1,TGCAGCGTTGAAGAGGGGGCCAATCAGCCCCAGCATTTT,CSVEEGANQPQHF
TRBJ2-5,-,once,TRBV5-1,TGCGCCAGCAGCTTGGTTCAGATCCAAGAGACCCAGTACTTC,CASSLVQIQETQYF
TRBJ1-4,TRBD1,-,TRBV5-1,TGCGCCAGCAGCCCCGGGACAGGGGGAAATGAAAAACTGTTTTTT,CASSPGTGGNEKLFF
TRBJ2-1,TRBD2,-,TRBV7-8,TGTGCCAGCAGCGGCCGTAGGCGCCTCGTGGGCGGGAGGAATGAGCAGTTCTTC,CASSGRRRLVGGRNEQFF
TRBJ2-1,TRBD1,-,TRBV27,TGTGCCAGCAGTTCCCCACAGAGACAGGGTTCGGATGAGCAGTTCTTC,CASSSPQRQGSDEQFF
TRBJ2-1,TRBD1,-,TRBV6-1,TGTGCCAGCAGTGGACCCGGGACAGGGGAGGTAAATGAGCAGTTCTTC,CASSGPGTGEVNEQFF
TRBJ2-4,TRBD1,few,TRBV5-1,TGCGCCAGCAGCTTGGGGGACAGGGACAAAAACATTCAGTACTTC,CASSLGDRDKNIQYF
TRBJ2-2,-,few,TRBV5-6,TGTGCCAGCAGCTCTCTCGACAAGACACGGGCCGGGGAGCTGTTTTTT,CASSSLDKTRAGELFF
TRBJ2-7,-,-,TRBV7-2,TGTGCCAGCAGCTTATGGGGTACTCACGAGCAGTACTTC,CASSLWGTHEQYF
TRBJ1-2,-,-,TRBV5-3,TGTGCCAGAAGCTCGTACAGATTCCACTATGGCTACACCTTC,CARSSYRFHYGYTF
TRBJ2-7,TRBD1,-,TRBV19,TGTGCCAGTAGTAGCGAACGGACAGGGAGCTCCTACGAGCAGTACTTC,CASSSERTGSSYEQYF
TRBJ2-5,TRBD1,-,TRBV6-6,TGTGCCAGCAGTTACAACAGGGGAGAGACCCAGTACTTC,CASSYNRGETQYF
TRBJ1-5,TRBD1,-,TRBV10-3,TGTGCCACCACGGACAGGGAGGGTAGCAATCAGCCCCAGCATTTT,CATTDREGSNQPQHF
TRBJ2-1,-,-,TRBV6-5,TGTGCCAGCAGCGAAATAAACTCCTACAATGAGCAGTTCTTC,CASSEINSYNEQFF
TRBJ2-3,-,-,TRBV5-1,TGCGCCAGCAGCTTCGGCTGGAGGGGAACAGATACGCAGTATTTT,CASSFGWRGTDTQYF
TRBJ2-7,TRBD1,once,TRBV7-9,TGTGCCAGCAGCTACTACGACAGGGCTCTGAACGAGCAGTACTTC,CASSYYDRALNEQYF
TRBJ2-1,-,many,TRBV6-6,TGTGCCAGCAGTACTTCTGGCGGGCGCCCTTTTAATGAGCAGTTCTTC,CASSTSGGRPFNEQFF
TRBJ2-1,-,-,TRBV27,TGTGCCAGCAGCACGTTGGGGAATGAGCAGTTCTTC,CASSTLGNEQFF
TRBJ2-5,-,once,TRBV7-3,TGTGCCAGCAGCCCAACTCGGGACTTAGAGACCCAGTACTTC,CASSPTRDLETQYF
TRBJ2-1,-,-,TRBV4-2,TGTGCCAGCAGCCAACCTGGTGCCGGGAGTGGTAATGAGCAGTTCTTC,CASSQPGAGSGNEQFF
TRBJ1-1,TRBD1,-,TRBV9,TGTGCCAGCAGCGCGGGGGACAGGCCTATGAACACTGAAGCTTTCTTT,CASSAGDRPMNTEAFF
TRBJ2-7,-,-,TRBV10-3,TGTGCCATCATTCAGGGGAACCCCTCCTACGAGCAGTACTTC,CAIIQGNPSYEQYF
TRBJ2-1,-,-,TRBV5-1,TGCGCCAGCAGCTTGGCCCCAGGGCTCTACAATGAGCAGTTCTTC,CASSLAPGLYNEQFF
TRBJ2-7,TRBD2,few,TRBV28,TGTGCCAGCACCGGGACTAGCGGGAAACCGGAGCAGTACTTC,CASTGTSGKPEQYF
TRBJ2-1,-,-,TRBV29-1,TGCAGCGTTGAAGACCGCGCGGGGCCAGACAATGAGCAGTTCTTC,CSVEDRAGPDNEQFF
TRBJ2-1,TRBD2,-,TRBV14,TGTGCCAGCAGCCTGCTAGCGGGAGGGCGAAACAATGAGCAGTTCTTC,CASSLLAGGRNNEQFF